This is a list of T cell receptor beta chains from one sample in a study of shared clonotypes between healthy human individuals. Sequencing used immunoSEQ multiplex PCR; TCRdb keeps in-frame clones, though not all of them. The table lists around 600,000 clones, approximately 95% of them singletons. Sequenced: naive CD8+ T cells sorted from blood. All receptors come from a woman in her 30s in good health. Both conserved end residues are part of each CDR3. D genes are given only for firm matches. Size tells how often a clone was seen (once, few, many) or the class of an expanded clone, and some rows leave it out.

v_gene	d_gene	j_gene	abundance	CDR3aa	CDR3nt
TRBV11-2	-	TRBJ2-7	-	CASSLYPAYEQYF	TGTGCCAGCAGCTTGTACCCCGCGTACGAGCAGTACTTC
TRBV28	TRBD1	TRBJ1-1	-	CASSLPAIGGSRTEAFF	TGTGCCAGCAGTTTACCCGCCATAGGGGGCAGTCGAACTGAAGCTTTCTTT
TRBV7-9	-	TRBJ2-3	-	CASSSGTDTQYF	TGTGCCAGCAGCTCAGGGACAGATACGCAGTATTTT
TRBV7-9	TRBD1	TRBJ1-1	-	CASRTGAAAFF	TGTGCCAGCAGGACAGGGGCAGCAGCTTTCTTT
TRBV7-3	-	TRBJ1-1	-	CASSLEGREAFF	TGTGCCAGCAGCCTTGAGGGGCGCGAAGCTTTCTTT
TRBV28	-	TRBJ2-3	-	CASNSFRTQYF	TGTGCCAGCAACTCTTTTCGCACGCAGTATTTT
TRBV28	-	TRBJ2-7	-	CASSSTYEQYF	TGTGCCAGCAGTTCAACCTACGAGCAGTACTTC
TRBV14	-	TRBJ2-7	-	CASSPRGLSAVHYEQYF	TGTGCCAGCAGCCCCCGGGGTCTCAGCGCCGTTCACTACGAGCAGTACTTC
TRBV7-9	-	TRBJ1-5	-	CASSPKGSSNQPQHF	TGTGCCAGCAGCCCGAAAGGGAGTAGCAATCAGCCCCAGCATTTT
TRBV27	-	TRBJ2-3	-	CASSILGTHHTDTQYF	TGTGCCAGCAGTATACTCGGGACTCACCACACAGATACGCAGTATTTT
TRBV6-6	-	TRBJ2-3	-	CASSYLAGLDTQYF	TGTGCCAGCAGTTACCTGGCTGGCTTGGATACGCAGTATTTT
TRBV11-2	-	TRBJ2-1	-	CASSLGVPGYEQFF	TGTGCCAGCAGCTTAGGGGTACCAGGCTATGAGCAGTTCTTC
TRBV7-9	-	TRBJ1-1	few	CASSPTENTEAFF	TGTGCCAGCAGCCCCACAGAGAACACTGAAGCTTTCTTT
TRBV5-6	TRBD1	TRBJ1-2	-	CASSRGQVLDGYTF	TGTGCCAGCAGCCGGGGACAGGTACTTGATGGCTACACCTTC